The 20 T cell receptor beta chains in this list originate from one sample, sequenced in a study of T-cell memory formation after mild COVID-19. TCRdb independently ran MiXCR on the 5' RACE reads; one entry per CDR3 protein. The table has about 440,000 distinct CDR3 sequences, around 19% seen once. The source material was PBMCs or a T cell subset sorted from them (not recorded which). These receptors were collected from an adult woman who had mild COVID-19 (a few samples of this study predate the infection). Cell type and time point are not known.

The chain employs TRBV6-2 or TRBV6-3 and TRBJ1-1, with D uncertain. With 8 bases removed from V and 5 bases from J, the gap between germline ends came to 15 bases. CDR3 length equals 13 residues. CDR1 is MNHEY and CDR2 is SVGEGT in the germline V gene. In DNA form, the CDR3 reads TGTGCCAGCTTCTCCCGAACTTCGACTGAAGCTTTCTTT. Amino acids: CASFSRTSTEAFF.

This clonotype has a handful of counts. The CDR3 nucleotides read TGTGCCAGCAGCCAAGATCGCTACCTGGACTCCTACAATGAGCAGTTCTTC. This sequence encodes CASSQDRYLDSYNEQFF. The rearrangement uses TRBV3-1 and TRBJ2-1, with D unresolved. This CDR3 is built from 17 residues. Germline V gives CDR1 LGHDT, CDR2 YNNKEL (reference sequence). With 0 bases removed from V and 0 bases from J, the gap between germline ends came to 12 bases.

V usage is TRBV6-2 or TRBV6-3 and J usage is TRBJ2-3; possibly TRBD1 or TRBD2 for D (6 bases each). The germline V and J ends were trimmed by 8 bases and 10 bases, with 25 bases remaining between them. The germline gives CDR1 MNHEY, CDR2 SVGEGT. The CDR3 extends over 15 amino acids. The CDR3 DNA follows: TGTGCCAGCCTTCAAAGGGGGGCCTCCCACCGACCGCAGTATTTT. As protein: CASLQRGASHRPQYF.

The chain combines TRBV9 with TRBJ1-2, with 12 bases matching TRBD1. CDR1 SGDLS and CDR2 YYNGEE come from the germline V gene. The V gene end was trimmed by 3 bases and the J gene end by 6 bases; junction bases not matched to a gene: 3. This CDR3 is built from 14 residues. The CDR3: CASSAGTGGDGYTF. CDR3 nucleotides: TGTGCCAGCAGCGCCGGGACAGGGGGCGATGGCTACACCTTC.

The genes are TRBV20-1 and TRBJ1-1; D is uncertain. Germline assignment: CDR1 DFQATT and CDR2 SNEGSKA (reference sequence). The V gene lost 3 bases and the J gene lost 3 bases, with 11 bases spanning the gap. This CDR3 is built from 13 residues. CDR3 coding DNA: TGCAGTGCTAGGGACCCCCACGACACTGAAGCTTTCTTT. Translation gives CSARDPHDTEAFF.

This sequence joins TRBV12-3 or TRBV12-4 and TRBJ1-1; D remains unclear. Trimming took off 1 base at V and 0 bases at J, with 9 bases between the two ends. This CDR3 has 15 residues. In nucleotides, the CDR3 is TGTGCCAGCAGTTTAGGGGCCCTCATGAACACTGAAGCTTTCTTT. This encodes CASSLGALMNTEAFF.

This clonotype was observed at least ten times. V is TRBV12-3 or TRBV12-4 and J is TRBJ1-2; D uncertain. The length of the CDR3 is 12 residues. The V end was cut by 5 bases, the J end by 5 bases, with 9 bases between. The CDR3 DNA is TGTGCCAGCAGTCTGATCCCTTATGGCTACACCTTC. This codes for CASSLIPYGYTF.

To note about this clonotype: It is likely a read error, because the conserved phenylalanine at the end of the CDR3 is missing. V usage is TRBV7-9 and J usage is TRBJ2-7; D is ambiguous. The CDR3 contains 12 residues. The V and J ends lost 4 bases and 2 bases respectively, with 6 bases between them. Germline V lookup: CDR1 SEHNR, CDR2 FQNEAQ (reference sequence). CDR3 residues: CASSSGAYEQYY. The CDR3 nucleotides read TGTGCCAGCAGCTCCGGCGCCTACGAGCAGTACTAC.

In regard to this clonotype: Compared with germline, one end of the junction differs, possibly owing to a read error. The chain is built from TRBV6-1 and TRBJ1-6, with 7 bases lining up with TRBD1. The germline V gene has CDR1 MNHNS and CDR2 SASEGT. This CDR3 contains 14 residues. The CDR3 DNA is TGTGCCGGCAGGGGGGCCTCCTATAATTCACCCCTCCACTTT. As protein: CAGRGASYNSPLHF.

The chain uses TRBV12-3 or TRBV12-4 and TRBJ2-7; possibly TRBD1 for D (6 bases). Between the trimmed V and J ends, which lost 4 bases and 2 bases, there was a span of 15 bases. The CDR3 is 15 amino acids. This CDR3 reads CASSSFLDSPYEQYF. Here the CDR3 DNA reads TGTGCCAGCAGTTCGTTTCTGGACAGCCCCTACGAGCAGTACTTC.

Only a few counts were recorded for this clonotype. The V call is TRBV7-6, the J call TRBJ2-2; D is undetermined. Trimming removed 1 base from V and 6 bases from J, with 9 bases in between. The CDR3 is 14 residues long. Germline loops: CDR1 SGHVS, CDR2 FNYEAQ. DNA of the CDR3: TGTGCCAGCAGCTTAGTCGGCTTGTCCGGGGAGCTGTTTTTT. This gives the protein CASSLVGLSGELFF.

This sequence joins TRBV6-2 or TRBV6-3 and TRBJ1-2; a possible D gene is TRBD1 (6 bases). Deletions cut 8 bases from V and 6 bases from J, with 19 bases between. Looked up from germline, CDR1 is MNHEY and CDR2 is SVGEGT. This CDR3 region has 14 residues. The CDR3 here is CASAHRGARDGYTF. CDR3 nucleotides: TGTGCCAGCGCCCACCGGGGGGCTAGGGATGGCTACACCTTC.

The genes are TRBV5-1 and TRBJ1-5; D is unclear. Germline CDR1 SGHRS, CDR2 YFSETQ. Trimming shortened V by 1 base and J by 0 bases, and 8 bases separated the two germline ends. The CDR3 runs 15 residues. CDR3 nucleotide sequence: TGCGCCAGCAGCTTGCGCGGGGATAGCAATCAGCCCCAGCATTTT. Translating it yields CASSLRGDSNQPQHF.

This clonotype showed up many times. V and J are TRBV7-9 and TRBJ2-7; D perhaps matches TRBD2 (5 bases). This CDR3 is 11 amino acids long. With 8 bases removed from V and 0 bases from J, the gap between germline ends came to 5 bases. Germline CDR1 reads SEHNR; CDR2 reads FQNEAQ (reference sequence). CDR3 amino acids: CASGSSYEQYF. The CDR3 region has the DNA TGTGCCAGCGGGAGCTCCTACGAGCAGTACTTC.

This clonotype was observed a few times. The rearrangement joins TRBV14 to TRBJ2-7, with TRBD2 as a possible D gene (6 bases). The CDR3 contains 16 residues. V was shortened by 0 bases and J by 6 bases, with 18 bases between the two germline ends. CDR1 is SGHDN, CDR2 FVKESK, per germline. CDR3 nucleotide sequence: TGTGCCAGCAGCCAAGAGTTGGTCGGGAGCCCTCTCGAGCAGTACTTC. Amino acid sequence: CASSQELVGSPLEQYF.

The chain uses TRBV9 and TRBJ2-2, with 10 bases matching TRBD2. CDR3 size: 20 residues. Germline trimming cut 0 bases from V and 5 bases from J; bases unmatched to any gene: 16. CDR1 and CDR2 (germline): SGDLS, YYNGEE. CDR3 DNA: TGTGCCAGCAGCGTAGAGACTAGCGGGCCAGGGGGTTATTGGACCGGGGAGCTGTTTTTT. Protein: CASSVETSGPGGYWTGELFF.

The V and J genes are TRBV25-1 and TRBJ2-1; 14 nucleotides match TRBD2. V dropped 4 bases and J dropped 3; count of bases not matched to a gene: 11. The length of the CDR3 is 19 residues. Germline V CDR1 and CDR2: MGHDK, SYGVNS. The CDR3 DNA reads as TGTGCCAGCAGTGGCCTGGGACTAGCGGGAGTGCATTTCTACAATGAGCAGTTCTTC. Amino acids: CASSGLGLAGVHFYNEQFF. The full variable domain, with the rest looked up from reference TRBV25-1 and TRBJ2-1, is EADIYQTPRYLVIGTGKKITLECSQTMGHDKMYWYQQDPGMELHLIHYSYGVNSTEKGDLSSESTVSRIRTEHFPLTLESARPSHTSQYLCASSGLGLAGVHFYNEQFFGPGTRLTVL.

The chain recombines TRBV12-3 or TRBV12-4 with TRBJ1-1; no firm D call. V was trimmed by 3 bases and J by 4 bases, leaving 12 bases between them. This CDR3 comprises 14 residues. The CDR3 sequence is CASSFMGSGTEAFF. The CDR3 bases are TGTGCCAGCAGTTTTATGGGTTCGGGCACTGAAGCTTTCTTT.

The gene calls are TRBV7-9 and TRBJ2-3; D ambiguous. V lost 1 base, J lost 4 bases, and 9 bases lay in between. CDR3 size: 14 residues. Germline V gene lookup returns CDR1 SEHNR and CDR2 FQNEAQ (reference sequence). As DNA, the CDR3 is TGTGCCAGCAGCTTAGTACTGCCTTCAGATACGCAGTATTTT. Amino acid sequence: CASSLVLPSDTQYF.

The chain is built from TRBV3-1 and TRBJ2-5; D is possibly TRBD1 or TRBD2 (5 bases each). The V gene lost 0 bases and the J gene lost 2 bases, with 10 bases spanning the gap. The V gene's germline CDR1 is LGHDT and CDR2 YNNKEL (reference sequence). The CDR3 contains 15 residues. This CDR3 is CASSQDSGPQETQYF. The CDR3 DNA is TGTGCCAGCAGCCAAGATTCGGGGCCGCAAGAGACCCAGTACTTC.